Presented here are 20 T cell receptor beta chains from one specimen sequenced in a study of beta chain features in type 1 diabetes. Expressed TCRB transcripts got sequenced, as all isolated RNA was reverse transcribed. Some clones are missing from TCRdb's copy, which holds only in-frame ones; the method was immunoSEQ multiplex PCR. The sample yields under 300,000 clones, 25% to 30% seen once. Sequenced input: central memory CD4+ T cells from blood. These receptors were obtained from a man under 40 in good health.

The rearrangement joins TRBV6-5 to TRBJ2-7; 8 bases map to TRBD2. CDR1 and CDR2 from the germline V gene are MNHEY and SVGAGI. V dropped 2 bases and J dropped 4; count of bases not matched to a gene: 7. The length of the CDR3 is 15 residues. The CDR3: CASSYVAGGGYEQYF. For the CDR3, the DNA is TGTGCCAGCAGTTACGTGGCGGGAGGCGGATACGAGCAGTACTTC.

This clone was found a few times. V is TRBV18 and J is TRBJ2-7, with 10 nucleotides matching TRBD1. J was trimmed by 4 bases and V by 3 bases; bases with no gene match: 15. The germline V gene has CDR1 KGHSH and CDR2 LQKENI. The CDR3 contains 18 residues. The CDR3 nucleotides are TGTGCCAGCTCACCCCGGACGCCTTCCGGGACAGGGGATTACGAGCAGTACTTC. Its translation: CASSPRTPSGTGDYEQYF.

V is TRBV28 and J is TRBJ2-4, with D tentatively TRBD1 or TRBD2 (5 bases each). The CDR3 is 15 amino acids. The germline V gene encodes CDR1 MDHEN and CDR2 SYDVKM. V lost 3 bases and J lost 3, with 12 bases in between. The CDR3 is CASSFEGIGKNIQYF. CDR3 in DNA: TGTGCCAGCAGTTTTGAGGGGATTGGCAAAAACATTCAGTACTTC.

As for this clone: In the same sample, other DNA sequences code for this CDR3. The chain carries TRBV30 and TRBJ1-5; D remains ambiguous. CDR1 and CDR2 from the germline V gene are GTSNPN and SVGIG (reference sequence). Trimming pared 2 bases from V and 4 bases from J, leaving 9 bases between. This CDR3 comprises 13 residues. CDR3 sequence reads: CAWSRDSNQPQHF. For the CDR3, the DNA is TGTGCCTGGAGTCGGGATTCAAATCAGCCCCAGCATTTT.

The chain has TRBV27 and TRBJ2-1; the D gene could be TRBD1 or TRBD2 (5 bases each). Germline V lookup: CDR1 MNHEY, CDR2 SMNVEV (reference sequence). The V gene lost 3 bases and the J gene lost 6 bases, with 12 bases spanning the gap. The CDR3 totals 14 residues. The CDR3 protein is CASSFSRDGNEQFF. CDR3 DNA sequence: TGTGCCAGCAGTTTCTCCCGGGACGGCAATGAGCAGTTCTTC.

This clone was seen more than once but under ten times. This rearrangement joins TRBV30 to TRBJ2-3, with TRBD1 matching 8 bases. From germline, CDR1 is GTSNPN and CDR2 SVGIG (reference sequence). The CDR3 has 15 residues. Unmatched junction bases numbered 6, after V lost 2 bases and J lost 2 bases. The CDR3, as DNA: TGTGCCTGGAGTTGGGACAGGAGATACACAGATACGCAGTATTTT. Its protein is CAWSWDRRYTDTQYF.

The chain combines TRBV7-2 with TRBJ2-3, with D possibly being TRBD1 (5 bases). The V gene lost 1 base and the J gene lost 5 bases, with 13 bases spanning the gap. The CDR3 contains 15 residues. The V gene's germline CDR1 is SGHTA and CDR2 FQGNSA. DNA of the CDR3: TGTGCCAGCAGCTTAGTTGGAACCACAGGAGATACGCAGTATTTT. It specifies CASSLVGTTGDTQYF.

This clone has just a few counts. J is TRBJ2-5 and V is TRBV7-2; a weak D match, TRBD1 (5 bases). V was trimmed by 0 bases and J by 2 bases, leaving 10 bases between them. Germline lookup yields CDR1 SGHTA and CDR2 FQGNSA. CDR3 length: 15 amino acids. This chain's CDR3 is CASSLAPGQQETQYF. The DNA of the CDR3 is TGTGCCAGCAGCTTAGCGCCAGGGCAGCAAGAGACCCAGTACTTC.

There are a few counts of this clone. The chain is built from TRBV4-2 and TRBJ2-7; D not certain. Germline CDR1 reads LGHNA; CDR2 reads YNFKEQ. V was trimmed by 1 base and J by 1 base, leaving 5 bases between them. This CDR3 is built from 13 residues. CDR3 DNA sequence: TGTGCCAGCAGCCAAGTCGGGTCCTACGAGCAGTACTTC. Protein sequence: CASSQVGSYEQYF.

The chain combines TRBV5-1 with TRBJ1-2; no clear D gene. This CDR3 contains 13 residues. V was clipped by 0 bases and J by 6 bases, with 9 bases between them. Germline loops: CDR1 SGHRS, CDR2 YFSETQ. The CDR3 DNA follows: TGCGCCAGCAGCTTGGAACCGGTGGATGGCTACACCTTC. Amino acids: CASSLEPVDGYTF. Variable domain in full (rest from reference TRBV5-1 and TRBJ1-2): KAGVTQTPRYLIKTRGQQVTLSCSPISGHRSVSWYQQTPGQGLQFLFEYFSETQRNKGNFPGRFSGRQFSNSRSEMNVSTLELGDSALYLCASSLEPVDGYTFGSGTRLTVV.

V usage is TRBV30 and J usage is TRBJ2-1; 9 bases map to TRBD1. CDR3 size: 15 residues. V lost 2 bases and J lost 8; bases outside the gene matches: 10. The V gene's germline CDR1 is GTSNPN and CDR2 SVGIG (reference sequence). The CDR3 loop reads CAWSTGQGKSDEQFF. Written as DNA, the CDR3 is TGTGCCTGGAGTACGGGACAGGGCAAATCAGATGAGCAGTTCTTC.

This clone showed up many times. The chain combines TRBV7-8 with TRBJ1-2; maybe TRBD1 (6 bases). Germline loops: CDR1 SGHVS, CDR2 FQNEAQ. Trimming removed 0 bases from V and 4 bases from J, with 12 bases in between. This CDR3 spans 15 amino acids. CDR3 nucleotides: TGTGCCAGCAGCTTAGCGGCGACAGGCGGCTATGGCTACACCTTC. Its translation: CASSLAATGGYGYTF.

This clone was counted a few times. The chain carries TRBV18 and TRBJ1-1; D uncertain. Trimming removed 1 base from V and 1 base from J, with 10 bases in between. Germline V gene lookup returns CDR1 KGHSH and CDR2 LQKENI. The CDR3 has 15 amino acids. The CDR3 protein is CASSPQGKGNTEAFF. CDR3 DNA sequence: TGTGCCAGCTCACCACAGGGAAAAGGGAACACTGAAGCTTTCTTT.

The gene calls are TRBV18 and TRBJ2-7; either TRBD1 or TRBD2 may supply D (6 bases each). The CDR3 covers 15 residues. V was clipped by 3 bases and J by 6 bases, with 18 bases between them. The germline V gene encodes CDR1 KGHSH and CDR2 LQKENI. CDR3 bases: TGTGCCAGCTCACCTCCCGGGACGAAGGGGGGCGAGCAGTACTTC. Translated, it gives CASSPPGTKGGEQYF.

This clone was recorded a few times. The chain links TRBV18 to TRBJ2-7; the D is unclear. Germline CDR1 reads KGHSH; CDR2 reads LQKENI. Trimming cost V 6 bases and J 0 bases, with 15 bases left between them. This CDR3 comprises 15 residues. The CDR3 spells CASSNNRASSYEQYF. CDR3 coding DNA: TGTGCCAGCTCGAACAATAGGGCGAGCTCCTACGAGCAGTACTTC.

V gene TRBV15 combines with J gene TRBJ1-1, with D perhaps TRBD1 (5 bases). Germline V gives CDR1 LNHNV, CDR2 YYDKDF (reference sequence). The CDR3 sequence is 15 residues long. V lost 0 bases to trimming and J lost 1 base, with 9 bases between them. This CDR3 is CATSRDTRGNTEAFF. DNA of the CDR3: TGTGCCACCAGCAGAGATACGAGGGGGAACACTGAAGCTTTCTTT.

This clone came up many times. The V and J genes are TRBV7-9 and TRBJ2-2, with D possibly being TRBD1 (6 bases). Germline CDR1 SEHNR, CDR2 FQNEAQ (reference sequence). V was clipped by 5 bases and J by 4 bases, with 17 bases between them. CDR3 length equals 16 residues. This CDR3 reads CASSHTGPGGTGELFF. CDR3 coding DNA: TGTGCCAGCAGCCATACAGGGCCTGGAGGCACCGGGGAGCTGTTTTTT.

The chain recombines TRBV30 with TRBJ1-5; TRBD1 agrees at 8 bases. V was pared by 3 bases and J by 9 bases, with 4 bases of the junction left unmatched. CDR1 and CDR2 (germline): GTSNPN, SVGIG (reference sequence). The CDR3 length is 12 residues. CDR3 region: CAWSDGTGPQHF. CDR3 coding DNA: TGTGCCTGGAGCGACGGGACAGGGCCCCAGCATTTT.

The chain uses TRBV18 and TRBJ2-1; TRBD2 might be the D (6 bases). The germline V gene has CDR1 KGHSH and CDR2 LQKENI. The CDR3 covers 13 residues. Trimming took 2 bases from V and 10 from J, leaving 12 bases between them. The CDR3 nucleotides read TGTGCCAGCTCACCAATGAGGGGACTGGAGCAGTTCTTC. Its translation is CASSPMRGLEQFF.

The chain recombines TRBV18 with TRBJ2-3; TRBD1 or TRBD2 may be the D gene (5 bases each). CDR1 KGHSH and CDR2 LQKENI come from the germline V gene. V lost 3 bases and J lost 13, with 14 bases in between. The CDR3 runs to 12 residues. This chain's CDR3 is CASSPPGAREYF. The CDR3 DNA is TGTGCCAGCTCACCCCCCGGGGCTCGGGAGTATTTT.